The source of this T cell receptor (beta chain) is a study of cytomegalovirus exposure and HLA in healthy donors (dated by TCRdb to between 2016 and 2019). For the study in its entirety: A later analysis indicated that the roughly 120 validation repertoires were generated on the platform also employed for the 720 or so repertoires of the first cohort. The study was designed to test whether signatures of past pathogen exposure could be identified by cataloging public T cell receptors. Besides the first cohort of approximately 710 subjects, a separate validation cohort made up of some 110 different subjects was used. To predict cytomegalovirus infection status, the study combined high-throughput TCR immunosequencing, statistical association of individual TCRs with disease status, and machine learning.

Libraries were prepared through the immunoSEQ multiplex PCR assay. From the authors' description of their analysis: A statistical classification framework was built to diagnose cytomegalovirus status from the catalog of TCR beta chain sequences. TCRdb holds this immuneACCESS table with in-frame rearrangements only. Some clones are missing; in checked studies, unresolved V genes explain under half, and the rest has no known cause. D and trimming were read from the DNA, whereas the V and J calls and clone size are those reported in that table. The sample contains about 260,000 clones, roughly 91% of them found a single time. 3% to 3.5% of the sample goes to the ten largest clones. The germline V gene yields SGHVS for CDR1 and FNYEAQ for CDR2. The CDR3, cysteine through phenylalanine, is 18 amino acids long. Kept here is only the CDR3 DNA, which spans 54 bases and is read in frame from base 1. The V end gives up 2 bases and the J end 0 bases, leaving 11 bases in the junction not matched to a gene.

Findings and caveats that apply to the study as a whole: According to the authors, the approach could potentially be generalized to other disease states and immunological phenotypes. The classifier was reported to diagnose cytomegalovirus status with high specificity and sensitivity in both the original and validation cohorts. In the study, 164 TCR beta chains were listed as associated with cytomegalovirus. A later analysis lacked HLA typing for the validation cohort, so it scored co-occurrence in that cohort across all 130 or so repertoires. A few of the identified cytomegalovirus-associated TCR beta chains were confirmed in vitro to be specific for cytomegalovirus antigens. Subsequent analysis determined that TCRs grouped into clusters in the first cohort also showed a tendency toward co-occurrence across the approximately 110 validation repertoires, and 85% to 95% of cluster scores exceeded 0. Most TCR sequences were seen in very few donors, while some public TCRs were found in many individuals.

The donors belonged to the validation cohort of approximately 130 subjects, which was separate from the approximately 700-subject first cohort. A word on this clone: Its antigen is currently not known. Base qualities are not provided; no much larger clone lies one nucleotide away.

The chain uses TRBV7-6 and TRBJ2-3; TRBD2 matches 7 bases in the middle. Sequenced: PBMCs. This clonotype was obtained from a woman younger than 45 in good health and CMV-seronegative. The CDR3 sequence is CASSLMRASGESTDTQYF. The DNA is TGTGCCAGCAGCTTAATGAGGGCTAGCGGAGAAAGCACAGATACGCAGTATTTT.